Here is one T cell receptor beta chain with its context. Assay used: immunoSEQ multiplex PCR; TCRdb lists only in-frame clones, some missing. The data contain about 350,000 clones, roughly 87% of them seen just once; the ten biggest clones take up roughly 1%. Participants' own reports of clinical history determined their cohort assignment. Germline V gene sequence: CDR1 SEHNR, CDR2 FQNEAQ (reference sequence). The CDR3 totals 17 residues. V lost 3 bases, J lost 2 bases, and 17 bases lay in between. This record comes from a study of blood T cell repertoires in COVID-19. The sequence derives from a woman younger than 45 who had recovered from COVID-19. The specimen sequenced was PBMCs or T cells enriched from blood (not recorded which). The J gene is TRBJ1-3, the V gene TRBV7-9, with D uncertain. The CDR3 reads CASSFTEGLNAGNTIYF. The CDR3, as DNA: TGTGCCAGCAGCTTTACGGAGGGCTTGAACGCTGGAAACACCATATATTTT.